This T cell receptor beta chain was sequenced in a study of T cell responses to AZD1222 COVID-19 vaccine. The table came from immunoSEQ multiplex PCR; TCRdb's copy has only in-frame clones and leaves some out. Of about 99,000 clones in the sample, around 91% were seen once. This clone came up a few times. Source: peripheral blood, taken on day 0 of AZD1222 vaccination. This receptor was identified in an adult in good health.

DNA of the CDR3: TGTGCCAGCAGTGAACGGCGAGGACAGGGGATGAACACTGAAGCTTTCTTT. It yields the protein CASSERRGQGMNTEAFF. The chain links TRBV6-1 to TRBJ1-1; 9 nucleotides match TRBD1. The CDR3 extends over 17 amino acids. With 2 bases clipped from V and 0 bases from J, the junction kept 7 bases outside the gene matches. The V gene's germline CDR1 is MNHNS and CDR2 SASEGT.